This entry features one TCR beta chain sequence. This specimen comes from a study of blood T cell repertoires in COVID-19. Looking at the study overall: COVID-19 samples from acute and convalescent phases originated in the United States, Italy and Spain. In each case, the material was cDNA or gDNA derived from T cells, B-cell-depleted T cells, or PBMCs.

The CDR3 consists of 15 residues. V lost 4 bases to trimming and J lost 7 bases, with 16 bases between them. Germline loops: CDR1 MDHEN, CDR2 SYDVKM. The authors' processing: By means of reference gene primer amplification, nucleated cell counts were estimated. Using immunoSEQ multiplex PCR, the repertoire was profiled, and TCRdb retains in-frame clones only, with some absent. That table gives V, J and clone size, and the DNA gave D and trimming. The sample lists 200,000 to 300,000 clones, over 70% occurring once. The V call is TRBV28, the J call TRBJ2-2, with D tentatively TRBD2 (6 bases). This receptor was taken from a human donor in a cohort sampled during active COVID-19. Sequences were obtained from peripheral blood. CDR3 amino acids: CASSSPTRSGGELFF. CDR3 bases: TGTGCCAGCAGTTCACCGACTAGGTCGGGCGGGGAGCTGTTTTTT.